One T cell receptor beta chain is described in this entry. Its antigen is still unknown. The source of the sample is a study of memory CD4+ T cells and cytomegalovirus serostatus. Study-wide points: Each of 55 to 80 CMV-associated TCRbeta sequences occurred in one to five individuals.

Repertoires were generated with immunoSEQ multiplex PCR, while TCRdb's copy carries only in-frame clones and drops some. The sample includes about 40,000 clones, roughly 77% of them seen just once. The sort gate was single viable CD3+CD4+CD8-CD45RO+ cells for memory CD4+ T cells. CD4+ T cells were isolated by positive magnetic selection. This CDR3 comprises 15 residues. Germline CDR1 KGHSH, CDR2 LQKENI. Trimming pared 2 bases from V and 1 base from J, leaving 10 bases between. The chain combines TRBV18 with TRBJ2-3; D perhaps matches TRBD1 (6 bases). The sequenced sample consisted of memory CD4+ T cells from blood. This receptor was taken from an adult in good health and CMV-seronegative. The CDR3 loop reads CASSPGRQGTDTQYF. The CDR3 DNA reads TGTGCCAGCTCACCAGGGCGACAGGGCACAGATACGCAGTATTTT.